The 30 T cell receptor beta chains presented below share a single source sample, sequenced in a study of T cell responses to AZD1222 COVID-19 vaccine. Profiled with immunoSEQ multiplex PCR; TCRdb holds only in-frame clones, not every one. The data show 150,000 or so clones, about 90% seen once. Sample: peripheral blood, taken on day 0 of AZD1222 vaccination. Every receptor here comes from an adult in good health.

For this clone: Other DNA variants within this sample encode the same CDR3. This chain joins TRBV7-9 and TRBJ2-5; 7 positions match TRBD1. This CDR3 comprises 13 residues. Trimming took 5 bases from V and 4 from J; bases not matched to a gene: 4. Germline V gene sequence: CDR1 SEHNR, CDR2 FQNEAQ (reference sequence). CDR3 amino acids: CASSPRTGETQYF. The CDR3 nucleotides are TGTGCCAGCAGCCCCCGGACAGGAGAGACCCAGTACTTC. Variable domain in full (rest from reference TRBV7-9 and TRBJ2-5): DTGVSQNPRHKITKRGQNVTFRCDPISEHNRLYWYRQTLGQGPEFLTYFQNEAQLEKSRLLSDRFSAERPKGSFSTLEIQRTEQGDSAMYLCASSPRTGETQYFGPGTRLLVL.

V and J are TRBV29-1 and TRBJ2-3; weak D call: TRBD2 (6 bases). The CDR3 is 14 residues long. The ends were cut back, 7 bases at V and 0 bases at J, with 14 bases in the middle. CDR1 and CDR2 (germline): SQVTM, ANQGSEA. The chain's CDR3 is CSAGNRGSTDTQYF. CDR3 nucleotides: TGCAGCGCCGGGAACCGGGGGAGCACAGATACGCAGTATTTT.

CDR3 sequence reads: CASSYRTVNEQFF. The CDR3 DNA reads TGTGCCAGCAGTTACCGGACAGTCAATGAGCAGTTCTTC. V gene TRBV6-5 combines with J gene TRBJ2-1; weak D call: TRBD1 (6 bases). Per germline, CDR1 MNHEY and CDR2 SVGAGI. V was clipped by 2 bases and J by 6 bases, with 8 bases between them. The CDR3 loop spans 13 amino acids.

The rearrangement links TRBV29-1 to TRBJ2-7, with unresolved D. V gave up 4 bases and J gave up 1 base, with 11 bases separating them. This CDR3 region has 13 residues. Per germline, CDR1 SQVTM and CDR2 ANQGSEA. The CDR3 coding sequence is TGCAGCGTTGCGCGAACAGATTCCTACGAGCAGTACTTC. It translates to CSVARTDSYEQYF.

The chain has TRBV4-2 and TRBJ2-7; D perhaps matches TRBD1 (6 bases). V gave up 0 bases and J gave up 4 bases, with 16 bases separating them. The CDR3 sequence is 16 residues long. CDR1 and CDR2 from the germline V gene are LGHNA and YNFKEQ. The CDR3 sequence: CASSQDRVGGVYEQYF. The CDR3 nucleotides are TGTGCCAGCAGCCAAGATCGGGTAGGGGGAGTATACGAGCAGTACTTC.

V gene TRBV3-1 (or the pseudogene TRBV3-2) combines with J gene TRBJ1-1, with 8 bases that match TRBD1. The CDR3 sequence is 15 residues long. V dropped 2 bases and J dropped 7; count of bases not matched to a gene: 9. Germline CDR1 LGHDT, CDR2 YNNKEL (reference sequence). The DNA for the CDR3 is TGTGCCAGCAGCCAACGTTCAGGGGGCTTGGGTGAAGCTTTCTTT. Translated, it gives CASSQRSGGLGEAFF.

CDR3 loop: CASSFYTGKRGQGNEQFF. As DNA, the CDR3 is TGTGCCAGCAGTTTCTACACAGGGAAAAGGGGTCAGGGCAATGAGCAGTTCTTC. V gene TRBV27 combines with J gene TRBJ2-1; perhaps TRBD1 as D (6 bases). CDR3 size: 18 residues. The germline V gene encodes CDR1 MNHEY and CDR2 SMNVEV (reference sequence). Trimming removed 3 bases at V and 6 bases at J, with 24 bases between.

The chain links TRBV30 to TRBJ1-5, with D possibly TRBD1 on 6 matching bases. Trimming took off 1 base at V and 4 bases at J, with 8 bases between the two ends. Germline lookup yields CDR1 GTSNPN and CDR2 SVGIG (reference sequence). CDR3 length: 13 amino acids. The CDR3 protein is CAWSGTENQPQHF. CDR3 DNA sequence: TGTGCCTGGAGTGGGACAGAGAATCAGCCCCAGCATTTT.

This chain connects TRBV5-1 to TRBJ1-5; D perhaps matches TRBD1 (6 bases). Germline CDR1 is SGHRS and CDR2 is YFSETQ. The CDR3 extends over 14 amino acids. Trimming removed 0 bases from V and 8 bases from J, with 12 bases in between. CDR3 sequence (DNA): TGCGCCAGCAGCTTGGGGACAGCACGGGAGCCCCAGCATTTT. Translation gives CASSLGTAREPQHF.

V and J are TRBV5-4 and TRBJ2-1, with TRBD2 identical over 13 bases. V lost 4 bases to trimming and J lost 12 bases; unmatched junction nucleotides: 16. This CDR3 has 17 residues. Germline V gives CDR1 SGHNT, CDR2 YYREEE (reference sequence). The DNA for the CDR3 is TGTGCCAGCAGCCCCAGGACTAGCGGGAGTAGTCCTGTCCCGCAGTTCTTC. Its protein product is CASSPRTSGSSPVPQFF.

This clone was counted between two and nine times. This CDR3 reads CASGPSPLHF. The CDR3 DNA reads as TGTGCCAGCGGGCCTTCACCCCTCCACTTT. The V and J genes are TRBV6-5 and TRBJ1-6; D gene uncertain. The CDR3 runs 10 residues. V was clipped by 8 bases and J by 9 bases, with 5 bases between them. Germline values: CDR1 MNHEY, CDR2 SVGAGI.

The chain combines TRBV13 with TRBJ1-6; 9 positions match TRBD1. Germline V gene lookup returns CDR1 PRHDT and CDR2 FYEKMQ (reference sequence). Trimming took 5 bases from V and 8 from J; bases not matched to a gene: 4. The CDR3 has 14 residues. CDR3 coding DNA: TGTGCCAGCAGCGTCCGGGACAGGGATTCACCCCTCCACTTT. Its protein product is CASSVRDRDSPLHF.

The chain links TRBV15 to TRBJ1-3; D ambiguous. From germline, CDR1 is LNHNV and CDR2 YYDKDF (reference sequence). V dropped 2 bases and J dropped 8 bases, with 10 bases sitting between them. The CDR3 sequence is 13 residues long. The CDR3 here is CATSRRRMDTIYF. For the CDR3, the DNA is TGTGCCACCAGCAGACGTCGGATGGACACCATATATTTT.

CDR3 nucleotide sequence: TGTGCCAGCAGTTACGGGGGATCCTACGAGCAGTACTTC. It specifies CASSYGGSYEQYF. The V gene is TRBV6-2 or TRBV6-3, the J gene TRBJ2-7; D may be TRBD1 or TRBD2 (5 bases each). Trimming stripped 2 bases from V and 1 base from J, with 6 bases between. The CDR3 runs to 13 residues. Germline loops: CDR1 MNHEY, CDR2 SVGEGT.

The chain carries TRBV11-2 and TRBJ1-2; possibly TRBD1 for D (5 bases). The CDR3 is 16 residues long. From germline, CDR1 is SGHAT and CDR2 FQNNGV. Between the trimmed V and J ends, which lost 3 bases and 4 bases, there was a span of 18 bases. CDR3 region: CASSLGTGAGSYGYTF. As DNA, the CDR3 is TGTGCCAGCAGCTTGGGAACAGGAGCCGGGTCCTATGGCTACACCTTC. Drawing the rest from reference TRBV11-2 and TRBJ1-2, the complete variable domain is EAGVAQSPRYKIIEKRQSVAFWCNPISGHATLYWYQQILGQGPKLLIQFQNNGVVDDSQLPKDRFSAERLKGVDSTLKIQPAKLEDSAVYLCASSLGTGAGSYGYTFGSGTRLTVV.

The V gene is TRBV7-2, the J gene TRBJ1-4; perhaps TRBD1 as D (6 bases). Between the trimmed V and J ends, which lost 2 bases and 3 bases, there was a span of 10 bases. Germline V gene lookup returns CDR1 SGHTA and CDR2 FQGNSA. CDR3 length equals 15 residues. CDR3 region: CASSLYRDANEKLFF. CDR3 nucleotides: TGTGCCAGCAGCTTATACAGGGATGCTAATGAAAAACTGTTTTTT.

V is TRBV6-1 and J is TRBJ2-7; D unresolved. The CDR3 length is 14 residues. Germline V lookup: CDR1 MNHNS, CDR2 SASEGT. V was cut by 1 base and J by 3 bases, with 10 bases left in between. The CDR3 reads CASSEVVTHYEQYF. For the CDR3, the DNA is TGTGCCAGCAGTGAAGTGGTGACGCACTACGAGCAGTACTTC.

A word on this clone: The sample has other DNA sequences that encode this CDR3 too. The CDR3 loop reads CAWSGDSNQPQHF. CDR3 coding DNA: TGTGCCTGGAGTGGGGACAGTAATCAGCCCCAGCATTTT. The rearrangement links TRBV30 to TRBJ1-5; 7 bases line up with TRBD1. The CDR3 totals 13 residues. Germline values: CDR1 GTSNPN, CDR2 SVGIG (reference sequence). Trimming removed 1 base from V and 4 bases from J; junction bases left unmatched: 1.

The V and J genes are TRBV6-5 and TRBJ1-2, with 7 bases matching TRBD1. With 2 bases clipped from V and 8 bases from J, the junction kept 8 bases outside the gene matches. The V gene's germline CDR1 is MNHEY and CDR2 SVGAGI. This CDR3 contains 14 residues. The CDR3: CASSYRTGLEGYTF. Written as DNA, the CDR3 is TGTGCCAGCAGTTACCGGACAGGCTTGGAGGGCTACACCTTC.

The CDR3 spells CASSVIGGGQETQYF. CDR3 nucleotide sequence: TGTGCCAGCAGCGTTATTGGCGGGGGTCAAGAGACCCAGTACTTC. The rearrangement joins TRBV7-3 to TRBJ2-5; TRBD2 agrees at 7 bases. V lost 5 bases to trimming and J lost 2 bases; unmatched junction nucleotides: 8. This CDR3 is 15 amino acids long. Germline-derived CDR1 and CDR2 are SGHTA and FQGTGA.

The chain employs TRBV30 and TRBJ1-6, with D hard to call. The germline V gene has CDR1 GTSNPN and CDR2 SVGIG (reference sequence). The V end lost 4 bases, the J end lost 3 bases, and 10 bases lay between the germline ends. CDR3 size: 14 residues. Here the CDR3 DNA reads TGTGCCTGGACCCCAAAGGGCTATAATTCACCCCTCCACTTT. Its translation is CAWTPKGYNSPLHF.

The chain combines TRBV4-1 with TRBJ2-7; 9 bases are a match to TRBD2. V shed 4 bases, J shed 0 bases, and the junction held 7 bases outside the gene matches. The CDR3 has 16 residues. CDR1 is MGHRA and CDR2 is YSYEKL in the germline V gene. CDR3 nucleotide sequence: TGCGCCAGCAGCCTCGCCCTAGCGGGAAGCTCCTACGAGCAGTACTTC. It encodes CASSLALAGSSYEQYF.

The rearrangement links TRBV12-3 or TRBV12-4 to TRBJ2-7, with D possibly TRBD1 on 5 matching bases. The CDR3 spans 13 residues. Between the trimmed V and J ends, which lost 6 bases and 3 bases, there was a span of 12 bases. In DNA form, the CDR3 reads TGTGCCAGCAGCCAGGGCGGAGACTACGAGCAGTACTTC. It specifies CASSQGGDYEQYF.

V gene TRBV19 combines with J gene TRBJ2-2, with D possibly called TRBD1 or TRBD2 (5 bases each). From germline, CDR1 is LNHDA and CDR2 SQIVND (reference sequence). V dropped 7 bases and J dropped 1 base, with 13 bases sitting between them. The CDR3 sequence is 15 residues long. The CDR3 region has the DNA TGTGCCAGTATGGGGCTAGCCCTGAACACCGGGGAGCTGTTTTTT. This encodes CASMGLALNTGELFF.

This chain links TRBV4-3 with TRBJ2-1, with 9 bases lining up with TRBD2. CDR1 and CDR2 from the germline V gene are LGHNA and YSLEER. Trimming cost V 2 bases and J 1 base; bases outside gene matches: 6. The CDR3 is made up of 17 amino acids. The CDR3 is CASSQYISGGSYNEQFF. The CDR3 bases are TGCGCCAGCAGCCAATACATTAGCGGGGGATCCTACAATGAGCAGTTCTTC.

This clone was picked up a small number of times. The chain couples TRBV28 to TRBJ2-7; D gene unclear. In germline, CDR1 is MDHEN, CDR2 SYDVKM. Trimming shortened V by 2 bases and J by 5 bases, and 7 bases separated the two germline ends. CDR3 size: 12 residues. CDR3 protein: CASSLARHEQYF. DNA of the CDR3: TGTGCCAGCAGTTTAGCCAGACACGAGCAGTACTTC.

V and J are TRBV28 and TRBJ1-5; D perhaps matches TRBD1 (6 bases). V lost 2 bases and J lost 8, with 13 bases in between. This CDR3 is 14 amino acids long. CDR1 is MDHEN and CDR2 is SYDVKM in the germline V gene. CDR3 sequence: CASSLRGRTEPQHF. For the CDR3, the DNA is TGTGCCAGCAGTTTAAGGGGGAGGACGGAGCCCCAGCATTTT. The full variable domain, with the rest looked up from reference TRBV28 and TRBJ1-5, is DVKVTQSSRYLVKRTGEKVFLECVQDMDHENMFWYRQDPGLGLRLIYFSYDVKMKEKGDIPEGYSVSREKKERFSLILESASTNQTSMYLCASSLRGRTEPQHFGDGTRLSIL.

In this sample, this clone turned up a few times. The CDR3 sequence is CASRMDRAQGGYTF. In DNA, the CDR3 is TGTGCCAGCAGGATGGACAGGGCCCAGGGAGGCTACACCTTC. The chain uses TRBV28 and TRBJ1-2, with 8 positions matching TRBD1. CDR3 length: 14 residues. J gave up 8 bases and V 6 bases, and 11 bases lay outside the gene matches. The germline gives CDR1 MDHEN, CDR2 SYDVKM.

The chain joins TRBV6-5 to TRBJ1-2, with D unresolved. Germline assignment: CDR1 MNHEY and CDR2 SVGAGI. V lost 4 bases and J 2 bases, leaving 8 bases between the germline ends. This CDR3 is built from 13 residues. CDR3 nucleotides: TGTGCCAGCAGTTCTAGCATCAACTATGGCTACACCTTC. It encodes CASSSSINYGYTF.

The chain combines TRBV9 with TRBJ1-6, with D possibly matching TRBD1 (5 bases). The CDR3 runs to 14 residues. Trimming removed 2 bases from V and 10 bases from J, with 13 bases in between. In germline, CDR1 is SGDLS, CDR2 YYNGEE. CDR3 DNA sequence: TGTGCCAGCAGCGTGACCAGGGAATTCTCACCCCTCCACTTT. Amino acids: CASSVTREFSPLHF.